Given below is one TCR beta chain in context. The antigen is undetermined. The CDR3 is made up of 16 amino acids. Germline CDR1 DFQATT, CDR2 SNEGSKA (reference sequence). V was pared by 3 bases and J by 2 bases, with 17 bases between. Alongside a J-beta primer mix, a sample-barcoded 5' primer served in a second PCR lasting about 6 to 12 cycles. A 12-random-nucleotide template-switch adaptor tagged each cDNA molecule. A single record per CDR3 protein comes from TCRdb applying MiXCR to the 5' RACE reads. Counted here are more than 700,000 distinct CDR3 sequences, about 53% occurring once; the ten biggest clones make up roughly 40%. This entry is derived from a study of blood T cells in healthy people across ages. Study results and limitations: Naive T cell percentage strongly correlated with TCR beta diversity. Both higher diversity and more naive CD4+ cells marked long-lived donors when set against aged donors.

The V and J genes are TRBV20-1 and TRBJ2-1, with D possibly being TRBD2 (6 bases). This receptor was identified in a man at least 80 years old in good health. The sequenced sample consisted of blood. Here the CDR3 DNA reads TGCAGTGCTAGTTGGGGGGTGGGAACCGCCTACAATGAGCAGTTCTTC. Its translation: CSASWGVGTAYNEQFF.